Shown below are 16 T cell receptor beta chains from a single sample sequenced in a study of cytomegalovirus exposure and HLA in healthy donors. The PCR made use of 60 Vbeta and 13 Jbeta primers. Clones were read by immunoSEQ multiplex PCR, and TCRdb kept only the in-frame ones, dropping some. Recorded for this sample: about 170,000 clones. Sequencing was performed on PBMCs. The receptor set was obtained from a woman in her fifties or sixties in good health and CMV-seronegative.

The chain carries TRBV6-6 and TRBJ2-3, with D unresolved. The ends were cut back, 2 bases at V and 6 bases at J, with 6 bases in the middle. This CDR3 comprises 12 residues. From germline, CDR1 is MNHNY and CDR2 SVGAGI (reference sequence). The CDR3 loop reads CASSYQRDTQYF. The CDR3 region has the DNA TGTGCCAGCAGTTACCAACGGGATACGCAGTATTTT.

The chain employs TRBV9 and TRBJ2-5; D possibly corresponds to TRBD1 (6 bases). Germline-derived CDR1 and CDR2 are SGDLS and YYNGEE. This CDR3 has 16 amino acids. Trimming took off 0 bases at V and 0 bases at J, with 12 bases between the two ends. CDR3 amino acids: CASSVGQAPNQETQYF. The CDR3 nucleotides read TGTGCCAGCAGCGTAGGACAGGCCCCAAACCAAGAGACCCAGTACTTC.

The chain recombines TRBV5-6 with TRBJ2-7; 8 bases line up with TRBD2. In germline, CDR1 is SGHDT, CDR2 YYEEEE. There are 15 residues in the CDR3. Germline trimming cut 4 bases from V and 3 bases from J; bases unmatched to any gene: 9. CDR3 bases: TGTGCCAGCAGCCCCGCTAGCGGGCGAAACTACGAGCAGTACTTC. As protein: CASSPASGRNYEQYF.

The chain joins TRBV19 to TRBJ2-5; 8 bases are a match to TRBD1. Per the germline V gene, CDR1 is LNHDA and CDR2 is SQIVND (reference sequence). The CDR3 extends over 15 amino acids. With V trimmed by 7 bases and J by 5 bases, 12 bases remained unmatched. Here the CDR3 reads CASTVWAGGSETQYF. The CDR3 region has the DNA TGTGCCAGTACGGTTTGGGCAGGGGGCTCGGAGACCCAGTACTTC.

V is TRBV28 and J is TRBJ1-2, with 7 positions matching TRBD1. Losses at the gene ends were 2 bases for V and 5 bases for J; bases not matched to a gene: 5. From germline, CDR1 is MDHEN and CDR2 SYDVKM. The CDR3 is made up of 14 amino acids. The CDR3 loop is CASSLRDSTYGYTF. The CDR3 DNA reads TGTGCCAGCAGTTTAAGGGACAGCACGTATGGCTACACCTTC.

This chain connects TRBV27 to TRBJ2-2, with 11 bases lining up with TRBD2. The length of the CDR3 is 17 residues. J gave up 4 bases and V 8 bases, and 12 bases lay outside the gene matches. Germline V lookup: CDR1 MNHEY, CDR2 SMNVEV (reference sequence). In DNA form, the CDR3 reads TGTGCCAGCCGACTGGCCGGGACTAGCGGTTTCACCGGGGAGCTGTTTTTT. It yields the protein CASRLAGTSGFTGELFF.

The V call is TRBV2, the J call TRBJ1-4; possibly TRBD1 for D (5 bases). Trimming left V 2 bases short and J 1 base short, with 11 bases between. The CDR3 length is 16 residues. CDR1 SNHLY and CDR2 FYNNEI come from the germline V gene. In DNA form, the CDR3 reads TGTGCCAGCAGTGAACAGGGTTGGGGAACTAATGAAAAACTGTTTTTT. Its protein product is CASSEQGWGTNEKLFF.

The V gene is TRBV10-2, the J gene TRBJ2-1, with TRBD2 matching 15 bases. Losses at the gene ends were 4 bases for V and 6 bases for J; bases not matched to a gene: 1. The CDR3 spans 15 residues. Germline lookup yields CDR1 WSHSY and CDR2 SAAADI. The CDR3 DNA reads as TGCGCCAGCAGTGCGGGACTAGCGGGGGGCAATGAGCAGTTCTTC. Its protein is CASSAGLAGGNEQFF.

CDR3 in amino acids: CASSLDRYSGNTIYF. As DNA, the CDR3 is TGCGCCAGCAGCTTGGACAGGTACTCTGGAAACACCATATATTTT. The rearrangement joins TRBV5-1 to TRBJ1-3, with D maybe TRBD1 (5 bases). Germline V gives CDR1 SGHRS, CDR2 YFSETQ. The CDR3 covers 15 residues. V was trimmed by 0 bases and J by 0 bases, leaving 7 bases between them.

The CDR3 spells CASSPTSGGAYAGELFF. CDR3 nucleotide sequence: TGCGCCAGCAGCCCGACTAGCGGGGGGGCCTACGCCGGGGAGCTGTTTTTT. The chain has TRBV5-1 and TRBJ2-2, with TRBD2 identical over 14 bases. V lost 4 bases, J lost 6 bases, and 8 bases stayed unmatched. The CDR3 loop spans 17 amino acids. Germline CDR1 and CDR2: SGHRS and YFSETQ.

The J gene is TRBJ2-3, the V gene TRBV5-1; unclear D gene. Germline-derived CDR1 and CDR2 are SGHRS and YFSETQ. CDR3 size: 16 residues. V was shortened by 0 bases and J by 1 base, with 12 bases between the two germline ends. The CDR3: CASSLDGRPGTDTQYF. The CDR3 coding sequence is TGCGCCAGCAGCTTGGACGGTCGTCCGGGCACAGATACGCAGTATTTT.

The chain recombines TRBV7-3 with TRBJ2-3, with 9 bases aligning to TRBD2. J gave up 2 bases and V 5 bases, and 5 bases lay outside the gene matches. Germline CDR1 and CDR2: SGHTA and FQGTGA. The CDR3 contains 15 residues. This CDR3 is CASSRGGGATDTQYF. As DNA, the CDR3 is TGTGCCAGCAGCCGAGGCGGGGGGGCCACAGATACGCAGTATTTT.

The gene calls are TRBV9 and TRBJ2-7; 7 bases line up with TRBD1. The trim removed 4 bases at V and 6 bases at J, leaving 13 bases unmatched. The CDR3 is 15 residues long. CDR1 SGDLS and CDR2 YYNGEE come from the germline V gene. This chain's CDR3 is CASSLRGTFGGEQYF. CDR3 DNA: TGTGCCAGCAGCCTCAGGGGGACCTTTGGGGGCGAGCAGTACTTC.

CDR3: CASQGQGGTEAFF. The CDR3 DNA is TGTGCCAGCCAGGGACAGGGAGGGACTGAAGCTTTCTTT. This chain connects TRBV2 to TRBJ1-1; 9 nucleotides align to TRBD1. V lost 8 bases to trimming and J lost 5 bases; unmatched junction nucleotides: 6. CDR1 is SNHLY and CDR2 is FYNNEI in the germline V gene. The CDR3 sequence is 13 residues long. Combining the CDR3 with reference TRBV2 and TRBJ1-1 gives the whole variable domain EPEVTQTPSHQVTQMGQEVILRCVPISNHLYFYWYRQILGQKVEFLVSFYNNEISEKSEIFDDQFSVERPDGSNFTLKIRSTKLEDSAMYFCASQGQGGTEAFFGQGTRLTVV.

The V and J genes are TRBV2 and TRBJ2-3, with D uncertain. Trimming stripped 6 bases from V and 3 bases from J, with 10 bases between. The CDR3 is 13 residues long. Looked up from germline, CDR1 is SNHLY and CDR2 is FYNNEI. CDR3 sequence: CASRTQGTDTQYF. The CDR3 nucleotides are TGTGCCAGCAGGACACAAGGAACAGATACGCAGTATTTT.

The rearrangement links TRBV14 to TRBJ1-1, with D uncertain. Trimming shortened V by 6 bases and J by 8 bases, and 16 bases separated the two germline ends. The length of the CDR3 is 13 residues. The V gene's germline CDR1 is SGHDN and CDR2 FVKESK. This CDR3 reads CASSYTEGLEAFF. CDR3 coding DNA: TGTGCCAGCAGTTACACCGAAGGACTCGAAGCTTTCTTT.